This entry lists 30 T cell receptor beta chains sequenced from one sample in a study of OX40 agonist ivuxolimab in advanced cancers. Profiled with immunoSEQ multiplex PCR; TCRdb holds only in-frame clones, not every one. Altogether 30,000 to 45,000 clones are present, almost 85% being singletons, with the ten largest covering 1.9%. This sample comprised CD4+ or CD8+ T cells sorted from blood, obtained in a trial of the OX40 agonist ivuxolimab. All receptors derive from an adult with an advanced solid tumor such as melanoma, head and neck, liver or kidney cancer.

The V gene is TRBV14, the J gene TRBJ2-1; D unresolved. Trimming left V 3 bases short and J 15 bases short, with 18 bases between. Per the germline V gene, CDR1 is SGHDN and CDR2 is FVKESK. This CDR3 region has 13 residues. The chain's CDR3 is CASSHPISGRRFF. DNA of the CDR3: TGTGCCAGCAGCCACCCTATAAGTGGACGGAGGTTCTTC.

The CDR3 reads CASSLDRGFTDTQYF. The DNA for the CDR3 is TGTGCCAGCAGCTTGGACAGGGGATTCACAGATACGCAGTATTTT. The rearrangement links TRBV7-3 to TRBJ2-3, with 9 bases aligning to TRBD1. The germline gives CDR1 SGHTA, CDR2 FQGTGA. The CDR3 loop spans 15 amino acids. J was trimmed by 2 bases and V by 3 bases; bases with no gene match: 3.

In its sample, this clone was seen once. This chain links TRBV27 with TRBJ1-5; the D is unclear. V lost 6 bases to trimming and J lost 6 bases, with 15 bases between them. Germline V gene sequence: CDR1 MNHEY, CDR2 SMNVEV (reference sequence). This CDR3 comprises 14 residues. CDR3: CASSHDKRSQPQHF. Written as DNA, the CDR3 is TGTGCCAGCAGCCACGACAAACGCAGTCAGCCCCAGCATTTT.

The V gene is TRBV9, the J gene TRBJ2-3; no clear D gene. Germline assignment: CDR1 SGDLS and CDR2 YYNGEE. V was clipped by 0 bases and J by 0 bases, with 2 bases between them. The CDR3 is 13 amino acids. The CDR3 protein is CASSVGSTDTQYF. The DNA for the CDR3 is TGTGCCAGCAGCGTAGGTAGCACAGATACGCAGTATTTT.

This chain connects TRBV28 to TRBJ2-5, with D perhaps given as TRBD1 or TRBD2 (5 bases each). CDR3 size: 14 residues. Between the trimmed V and J ends, which lost 4 bases and 5 bases, there was a span of 14 bases. CDR1 and CDR2 (germline): MDHEN, SYDVKM. The CDR3 loop reads CASSSPTRDETQYF. In DNA form, the CDR3 reads TGTGCCAGCAGTTCCCCGACCCGGGACGAGACCCAGTACTTC.

This clone appeared a few times. The chain links TRBV5-1 to TRBJ1-6; 7 nucleotides agree with TRBD1. The CDR3 loop spans 16 amino acids. Germline V gene sequence: CDR1 SGHRS, CDR2 YFSETQ. V lost 2 bases, J lost 6 bases, and 8 bases stayed unmatched. The CDR3 DNA follows: TGCGCCAGCAGCTTCAGTTCCGAGGGGGCTAATTCACCCCTCCACTTT. Translating it yields CASSFSSEGANSPLHF.

The chain combines TRBV2 with TRBJ1-6, with a tentative D call TRBD1 (6 bases). The V end was cut by 5 bases, the J end by 7 bases, with 9 bases between. The CDR3 contains 13 residues. Germline CDR1 reads SNHLY; CDR2 reads FYNNEI. The CDR3 region has the DNA TGTGCCAGCAGTTCGCAGGGGAATTCACCCCTCCACTTT. It is translated as CASSSQGNSPLHF. The variable domain in full, with the rest retrieved from reference TRBV2 and TRBJ1-6, is EPEVTQTPSHQVTQMGQEVILRCVPISNHLYFYWYRQILGQKVEFLVSFYNNEISEKSEIFDDQFSVERPDGSNFTLKIRSTKLEDSAMYFCASSSQGNSPLHFGNGTRLTVT.

The J gene is TRBJ2-1, the V gene TRBV2, with 9 bases aligning to TRBD1. The germline gives CDR1 SNHLY, CDR2 FYNNEI. CDR3 length equals 16 residues. V was pared by 1 base and J by 9 bases, with 10 bases of the junction left unmatched. CDR3 amino acids: CASSEGSGTGIFEQFF. In DNA, the CDR3 is TGTGCCAGCAGTGAAGGGTCCGGGACAGGGATTTTTGAGCAGTTCTTC.

The chain links TRBV5-1 to TRBJ1-6; 7 bases are shared with TRBD1. CDR1 is SGHRS, CDR2 YFSETQ, per germline. The CDR3 loop spans 15 amino acids. J was trimmed by 5 bases and V by 3 bases; bases with no gene match: 5. CDR3 bases: TGCGCCAGCAGCTCAGGACAGGTCGATAATTCACCCCTCCACTTT. Its protein product is CASSSGQVDNSPLHF.

V is TRBV29-1 and J is TRBJ2-1; perhaps TRBD1 as D (5 bases). The CDR3 contains 13 residues. Trimming left V 2 bases short and J 5 bases short, with 10 bases between. The germline V gene has CDR1 SQVTM and CDR2 ANQGSEA. The CDR3 spells CSVELRANNEQFF. DNA for the CDR3: TGCAGCGTTGAACTCAGGGCGAACAATGAGCAGTTCTTC.

This clone showed up just a few times. The V call is TRBV11-1, the J call TRBJ1-2; 9 bases are a match to TRBD1. Germline lookup yields CDR1 SGHAT and CDR2 FQDESV (reference sequence). V was pared by 5 bases and J by 0 bases, with 10 bases of the junction left unmatched. The length of the CDR3 is 17 residues. This chain's CDR3 is CASSPRGTGRANYGYTF. CDR3 sequence (DNA): TGTGCCAGCAGCCCAAGAGGGACAGGGCGAGCTAACTATGGCTACACCTTC.

This clone showed up just once. This sequence joins TRBV19 and TRBJ1-1, with 8 bases identical to TRBD1. Germline V lookup: CDR1 LNHDA, CDR2 SQIVND (reference sequence). This CDR3 comprises 14 residues. Germline trimming cut 7 bases from V and 6 bases from J; bases unmatched to any gene: 10. The CDR3 loop is CASNFRDRYSEAFF. DNA for the CDR3: TGTGCCAGTAATTTCCGGGACAGGTATTCTGAAGCTTTCTTT.

The chain is built from TRBV6-5 and TRBJ1-5; TRBD1 aligns across 9 bases. V lost 6 bases, J lost 4 bases, and 4 bases stayed unmatched. There are 14 residues in the CDR3. In germline, CDR1 is MNHEY, CDR2 SVGAGI. The chain's CDR3 is CASRGQGRNQPQHF. The DNA for the CDR3 is TGTGCCAGCAGGGGACAGGGTCGAAATCAGCCCCAGCATTTT.

V is TRBV6-5 and J is TRBJ1-2, with TRBD1 matching over 9 bases. This CDR3 contains 15 residues. The germline V gene encodes CDR1 MNHEY and CDR2 SVGAGI. V lost 8 bases to trimming and J lost 3 bases; unmatched junction nucleotides: 10. CDR3 sequence reads: CASAGKRQGDYGYTF. In DNA, the CDR3 is TGTGCCAGCGCGGGGAAAAGACAGGGGGACTATGGCTACACCTTC.

This chain joins TRBV10-1 and TRBJ1-3; maybe TRBD1 (5 bases). V was cut by 6 bases and J by 6 bases, with 12 bases left in between. Germline V gene sequence: CDR1 WNHNN, CDR2 SYGVQD (reference sequence). The CDR3 loop spans 13 amino acids. CDR3 DNA: TGCGCCAGCAGAGACTCTGGACAAAACACCATATATTTT. It is translated as CASRDSGQNTIYF.

The CDR3, as DNA: TGTGCCAGCAGCCTATCTGACATGTTCTACGAGCAGTACTTC. Protein product: CASSLSDMFYEQYF. The chain has TRBV11-2 and TRBJ2-7; the D is unclear. The V end lost 5 bases, the J end lost 3 bases, and 14 bases lay between the germline ends. The CDR3 loop spans 14 amino acids. Germline values: CDR1 SGHAT, CDR2 FQNNGV.

This sequence joins TRBV30 and TRBJ2-1, with D tentatively TRBD1 (5 bases). Germline CDR1 is GTSNPN and CDR2 is SVGIG (reference sequence). V was trimmed by 1 base and J by 9 bases, leaving 10 bases between them. The CDR3 contains 12 residues. The CDR3 protein is CAWSALGVEQFF. The CDR3 region has the DNA TGTGCCTGGAGTGCCCTAGGGGTTGAGCAGTTCTTC.

The rearrangement uses TRBV5-4 and TRBJ2-1, with 14 bases lining up with TRBD2. The trim removed 0 bases at V and 4 bases at J, leaving 0 bases unmatched. Germline values: CDR1 SGHNT, CDR2 YYREEE (reference sequence). This CDR3 has 16 amino acids. CDR3: CASSLGTSGGYNEQFF. The CDR3 bases are TGTGCCAGCAGCTTGGGGACTAGCGGGGGGTACAATGAGCAGTTCTTC.

This clone was seen once. V gene TRBV6-5 combines with J gene TRBJ2-1, with TRBD1 matching over 10 bases. This CDR3 is built from 15 residues. Germline V CDR1 and CDR2: MNHEY, SVGAGI. Unmatched junction bases numbered 7, after V lost 5 bases and J lost 6 bases. CDR3 residues: CASSTAGQGSNEQFF. CDR3 DNA sequence: TGTGCCAGCAGTACCGCGGGACAGGGGAGCAATGAGCAGTTCTTC.

The chain links TRBV28 to TRBJ1-1; no clear D. The CDR3 loop spans 14 amino acids. The V gene lost 3 bases and the J gene lost 1 base, with 9 bases spanning the gap. The germline gives CDR1 MDHEN, CDR2 SYDVKM. The CDR3, as DNA: TGTGCCAGCAGTTTGAGGCTAGAGAACACTGAAGCTTTCTTT. It codes for CASSLRLENTEAFF.

J is TRBJ2-7 and V is TRBV30; TRBD1 matches at 8 bases. The CDR3 contains 13 residues. Germline assignment: CDR1 GTSNPN and CDR2 SVGIG (reference sequence). The ends lost 5 bases at V and 6 bases at J; junction bases unmatched: 9. The CDR3: CAWLRQGSSEQYF. The DNA of the CDR3 is TGTGCCTGGTTAAGACAGGGGAGCTCCGAGCAGTACTTC. Based on the CDR3 plus reference TRBV30 and TRBJ2-7, the full variable domain is SQTIHQWPATLVQPVGSPLSLECTVEGTSNPNLYWYRQAAGRGLQLLFYSVGIGQISSEVPQNLSASRPQDRQFILSSKKLLLSDSGFYLCAWLRQGSSEQYFGPGTRLTVT.

V is TRBV11-2 and J is TRBJ2-7, with D perhaps TRBD2 (6 bases). V lost 5 bases to trimming and J lost 5 bases, with 19 bases between them. This CDR3 is built from 15 residues. CDR1 and CDR2 from the germline V gene are SGHAT and FQNNGV. Here the CDR3 reads CASSTRGKRAHEQYF. The CDR3 nucleotides are TGTGCCAGCAGCACACGGGGGAAGCGAGCCCACGAGCAGTACTTC.

Comments on this clone: One end of the junction does not line up with germline, which may come from a read error. This chain joins TRBV7-7 and TRBJ2-1, with 10 bases that match TRBD2. CDR1 is SSHAT, CDR2 FNYEAQ, per germline (reference sequence). This CDR3 is 15 amino acids long. CDR3 region: CASSPGLAFGNEQFF. In DNA form, the CDR3 reads TGTGCTAGCAGCCCGGGACTAGCGTTTGGTAATGAGCAGTTCTTC.

This chain joins TRBV2 and TRBJ1-6, with D hard to call. This CDR3 has 13 residues. V was trimmed by 3 bases and J by 7 bases, leaving 7 bases between them. From germline, CDR1 is SNHLY and CDR2 FYNNEI. CDR3 bases: TGTGCCAGCAGTGATACAGAAAATTCACCCCTCCACTTT. It specifies CASSDTENSPLHF.

The chain recombines TRBV2 with TRBJ2-1; D unresolved. Germline V lookup: CDR1 SNHLY, CDR2 FYNNEI. CDR3 length: 15 residues. V lost 1 base, J lost 0 bases, and 7 bases lay in between. The CDR3 loop is CASSEGAVSYNEQFF. The CDR3 DNA follows: TGTGCCAGCAGTGAAGGGGCGGTCTCCTACAATGAGCAGTTCTTC. The whole variable domain, remainder taken from reference TRBV2 and TRBJ2-1, is EPEVTQTPSHQVTQMGQEVILRCVPISNHLYFYWYRQILGQKVEFLVSFYNNEISEKSEIFDDQFSVERPDGSNFTLKIRSTKLEDSAMYFCASSEGAVSYNEQFFGPGTRLTVL.

The rearrangement joins TRBV11-3 to TRBJ2-3, with no clear D. V shed 6 bases and J shed 1 base, with 8 bases lying between them. This CDR3 has 13 amino acids. CDR1 is SGHNT, CDR2 YENEEA, per germline. The CDR3 reads CASRKVGTDTQYF. The CDR3 DNA sequence: TGTGCCAGCAGGAAGGTCGGCACAGATACGCAGTATTTT. The variable domain in full, with the rest retrieved from reference TRBV11-3 and TRBJ2-3, is EAGVVQSPRYKIIEKKQPVAFWCNPISGHNTLYWYLQNLGQGPELLIRYENEEAVDDSQLPKDRFSAERLKGVDSTLKIQPAELGDSAVYLCASRKVGTDTQYFGPGTRLTVL.

The chain couples TRBV7-9 to TRBJ2-1; D gene unclear. Germline V gene lookup returns CDR1 SEHNR and CDR2 FQNEAQ (reference sequence). The CDR3 spans 13 residues. V was clipped by 5 bases and J by 5 bases, with 10 bases between them. The CDR3 spells CASSADQNNEQFF. The DNA for the CDR3 is TGTGCCAGCAGCGCGGACCAGAACAATGAGCAGTTCTTC. Filled out from reference TRBV7-9 and TRBJ2-1, the complete variable domain reads DTGVSQNPRHKITKRGQNVTFRCDPISEHNRLYWYRQTLGQGPEFLTYFQNEAQLEKSRLLSDRFSAERPKGSFSTLEIQRTEQGDSAMYLCASSADQNNEQFFGPGTRLTVL.

The chain has TRBV6-5 and TRBJ1-6; no clear D gene. V was cut by 5 bases and J by 5 bases, with 1 base left in between. Per germline, CDR1 MNHEY and CDR2 SVGAGI. The CDR3 runs to 11 residues. CDR3 amino acids: CASSNNSPLHF. Written as DNA, the CDR3 is TGTGCCAGCAGTAATAATTCACCCCTCCACTTT.

The chain couples TRBV28 to TRBJ1-4; possibly TRBD1 for D (5 bases). CDR1 is MDHEN and CDR2 is SYDVKM in the germline V gene. The germline V and J ends were trimmed by 5 bases and 7 bases, with 14 bases remaining between them. The CDR3 spans 14 residues. This CDR3 reads CASSPSGFSEKLFF. DNA for the CDR3: TGTGCCAGCAGTCCTTCAGGGTTCTCTGAAAAACTGTTTTTT.

With regard to this clone: Other DNA sequences in this specimen translate into the identical CDR3. V gene TRBV15 combines with J gene TRBJ2-7, with D possibly TRBD1 on 5 matching bases. Trimming left V 1 base short and J 1 base short, with 5 bases between. The CDR3 is 13 residues long. Germline CDR1 and CDR2: LNHNV and YYDKDF (reference sequence). The CDR3 sequence: CATSRGTSYEQYF. The CDR3 DNA follows: TGTGCCACCAGCAGAGGGACATCCTACGAGCAGTACTTC.